This TCR beta chain originates from a study of control samples from healthy donors and cancer patients. Germline CDR1 is MNHEY and CDR2 is SVGAGI. Trimming shortened V by 2 bases and J by 3 bases, and 10 bases separated the two germline ends. CDR3 length equals 14 residues. This clone was counted once. Sequenced by immunoSEQ multiplex PCR; TCRdb stores in-frame clones only, minus some. The repertoire holds 65,000 to 90,000 clones, around nine tenths seen once, with about 9.9% in the top ten. The origin of this receptor is a woman aged 45-60 years with colorectal cancer. Specimen: PBMCs. The J gene is TRBJ2-5, the V gene TRBV6-5; D is perhaps TRBD1 (6 bases). CDR3 region: CASSYTGTKETQYF. The DNA of the CDR3 is TGTGCCAGCAGTTACACCGGGACAAAAGAGACCCAGTACTTC.